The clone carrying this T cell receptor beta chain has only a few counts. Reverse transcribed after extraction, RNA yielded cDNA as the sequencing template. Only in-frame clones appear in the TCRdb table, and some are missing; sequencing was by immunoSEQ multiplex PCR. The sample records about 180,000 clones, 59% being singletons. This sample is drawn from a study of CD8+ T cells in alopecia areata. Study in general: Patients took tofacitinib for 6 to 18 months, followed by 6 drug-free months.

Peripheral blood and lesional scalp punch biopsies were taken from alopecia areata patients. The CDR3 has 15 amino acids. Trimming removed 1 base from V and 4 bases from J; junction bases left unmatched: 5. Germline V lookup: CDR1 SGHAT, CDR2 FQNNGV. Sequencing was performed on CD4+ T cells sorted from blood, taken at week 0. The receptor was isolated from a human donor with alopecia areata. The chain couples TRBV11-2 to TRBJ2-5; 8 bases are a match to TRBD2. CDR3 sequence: CASSLGLARGETQYF. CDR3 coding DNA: TGTGCCAGCAGCTTAGGACTAGCGAGGGGAGAGACCCAGTACTTC.